This TCR beta chain was found in a study of post-analysis software for immune sequencing data. About the research overall: Some patients lacked subtype; others had relapsing-remitting, secondary progressive or progressive-relapsing disease. Study outcomes and limitations: TRBV5-6, TRBV5-1 and TRBV20-1 belonged to a set of about five TRBV segments that were more frequent in patients than controls.

The CDR3 spans 14 residues. Trimming took off 7 bases at V and 2 bases at J, with 15 bases between the two ends. Unique molecular identifiers had been added to the TCR beta cDNA libraries. Around 460,000 cDNA molecules came from roughly 1 to 10 million T cells. TCRdb processed the PCR reads anew with MiXCR; each CDR3 protein has one entry. The sample lists about 810,000 distinct CDR3 sequences, roughly 50% occurring once. This clonotype turned up a few times. The antigen is undetermined. The receptor's source is a girl aged 5-17 years with multiple sclerosis. The chain employs TRBV12-3 or TRBV12-4 and TRBJ2-7; no definite D call. The sample was blood. The CDR3 region has the DNA TGTGCCAGCACTAAAAGAGGTCCCGCCTACGAGCAGTACTTC. Encoded protein: CASTKRGPAYEQYF.